Presented here are 26 T cell receptor beta chains from one specimen sequenced in a study of shared clonotypes between healthy human individuals (dated by TCRdb to the early 2020s). Library preparation employed the immunoSEQ multiplex PCR assay. TCRdb mirrors the immuneACCESS table, restricted to in-frame sequences. Some clones are absent from its copies; in checked studies, under half trace to an unresolved V gene, and the reason for the others is unknown. A total of 2.3 million or so clones appear in this sample, over 85% of them only once. Of the sample, 0.35% to 0.5% is held by the ten largest clones. The sample was naive CD4+ T cells from PBMCs. Reading the label with the study, this specimen's cell subset or site is: CD45RA+ positively selected. The receptors were sampled from a young man in good health. Some clones in this sample may be carry-over from other donors' samples.

V is TRBV18 and J is TRBJ1-2, with D unclear. The length of the CDR3 is 16 residues. Trimming cost V 3 bases and J 6 bases, with 20 bases left between them. Looked up from germline, CDR1 is KGHSH and CDR2 is LQKENI. CDR3 protein: CASSPPQGVGLNGYTF. The CDR3 bases are TGTGCCAGCTCACCGCCCCAAGGAGTAGGGTTAAATGGCTACACCTTC.

V and J are TRBV11-3 and TRBJ2-5; 14 bases are a match to TRBD2. CDR1 and CDR2 from the germline V gene are SGHNT and YENEEA. The V segment lost 4 bases and the J segment 0 bases; nucleotides outside the gene matches: 4. The CDR3 is made up of 17 amino acids. Written as DNA, the CDR3 is TGTGCCAGCAGCTCCCGGACTAGCGGGAGGTACCAAGAGACCCAGTACTTC. It specifies CASSSRTSGRYQETQYF.

This chain connects TRBV4-3 to TRBJ2-5, with 9 nucleotides matching TRBD1. This CDR3 has 17 residues. The J segment lost 4 bases and the V segment lost 0 bases, leaving 9 bases of the junction unmatched. Germline CDR1 LGHNA, CDR2 YSLEER. The CDR3 is CASSQDLRTGVGETQYF. CDR3 DNA sequence: TGCGCCAGCAGCCAAGATCTGCGGACAGGGGTCGGAGAGACCCAGTACTTC.

The genes are TRBV5-5 and TRBJ2-7; the match to TRBD2 covers 10 bases. This CDR3 spans 16 amino acids. CDR1 and CDR2 from the germline V gene are SGHKS and YYEKEE (reference sequence). J lost 4 bases, V lost 4 bases, and 11 bases had no gene match. CDR3 in amino acids: CASSPEPGLAPYEQYF. The CDR3 coding sequence is TGTGCCAGCAGCCCGGAGCCGGGACTAGCGCCTTACGAGCAGTACTTC.

This rearrangement joins TRBV7-2 to TRBJ2-2; 7 bases are shared with TRBD2. The CDR3 has 16 amino acids. CDR1 is SGHTA, CDR2 FQGNSA, per germline. V was clipped by 3 bases and J by 5 bases; unmatched bases: 9. Here the CDR3 reads CASSFPVLAVTGELFF. The CDR3 coding sequence is TGTGCCAGCAGCTTTCCAGTCCTAGCGGTGACCGGGGAGCTGTTTTTT.

The gene calls are TRBV18 and TRBJ2-5; D possibly uses TRBD1 or TRBD2 (6 bases each). V lost 3 bases and J lost 1, with 15 bases in between. Germline CDR1 KGHSH, CDR2 LQKENI. The CDR3 consists of 16 residues. The CDR3 loop is CASSPQPGAIQETQYF. The CDR3 region has the DNA TGTGCCAGCTCACCGCAACCGGGGGCAATCCAAGAGACCCAGTACTTC.

The gene calls are TRBV30 and TRBJ1-3; no definite D call. The CDR3 extends over 10 amino acids. Trimming stripped 3 bases from V and 7 bases from J, with 4 bases between. Germline lookup yields CDR1 GTSNPN and CDR2 SVGIG (reference sequence). CDR3 DNA: TGTGCCTGGAGGGAGAACACCATATATTTT. Translation gives CAWRENTIYF.

The V and J genes are TRBV7-3 and TRBJ2-1; D unclear. The CDR3 loop spans 14 amino acids. Trimming shortened V by 5 bases and J by 4 bases, and 12 bases separated the two germline ends. The germline CDR1 and CDR2 sequences are SGHTA and FQGTGA. The CDR3: CASSPRSSYNEQFF. The CDR3, as DNA: TGTGCCAGCAGCCCCCGATCGAGTTACAATGAGCAGTTCTTC.

In the case of this clone: Other DNA sequences within the sample encode an identical CDR3. This chain connects TRBV11-3 to TRBJ2-1; 7 nucleotides align to TRBD1. Germline loops: CDR1 SGHNT, CDR2 YENEEA. The CDR3 contains 13 residues. The J segment lost 4 bases and the V segment lost 6 bases, leaving 3 bases of the junction unmatched. CDR3 protein: CASSWGQYNEQFF. The CDR3 DNA follows: TGTGCCAGCAGTTGGGGACAGTACAATGAGCAGTTCTTC.

The CDR3 nucleotides read TGTGCCCGCCGGCACATCGGACTAGCGGGAGATGAGCAGTTCTTC. Residues: CARRHIGLAGDEQFF. The chain is built from TRBV30 and TRBJ2-1, with 13 bases lining up with TRBD2. J gave up 8 bases and V 8 bases, and 12 bases lay outside the gene matches. The CDR3 consists of 15 residues. Germline CDR1 is GTSNPN and CDR2 is SVGIG (reference sequence).

The chain recombines TRBV28 with TRBJ2-3, with 16 bases identical to TRBD2. CDR1 is MDHEN and CDR2 is SYDVKM in the germline V gene. The V segment lost 4 bases and the J segment 5 bases; nucleotides outside the gene matches: 3. This CDR3 has 16 amino acids. The CDR3 DNA reads TGTGCCAGCAGTTCGGGACTAGCGGGAGGGAAAGATACGCAGTATTTT. Translating it yields CASSSGLAGGKDTQYF.

This chain's CDR3 is CASSANAGVRHTEAFF. Here the CDR3 DNA reads TGTGCCAGCAGCGCTAACGCAGGGGTGAGGCACACTGAAGCTTTCTTT. This rearrangement joins TRBV14 to TRBJ1-1, with D possibly TRBD1 on 6 matching bases. The germline V gene encodes CDR1 SGHDN and CDR2 FVKESK. Deletions cut 5 bases from V and 3 bases from J, with 19 bases between. CDR3 length: 16 amino acids.

V usage is TRBV5-1 and J usage is TRBJ2-3, with D possibly matching TRBD2 (5 bases). Germline V gene lookup returns CDR1 SGHRS and CDR2 YFSETQ. CDR3 length: 15 amino acids. The V end was cut by 0 bases, the J end by 0 bases, with 8 bases between. The CDR3 sequence: CASSLGLSSTDTQYF. The DNA for the CDR3 is TGCGCCAGCAGCTTGGGACTATCTAGCACAGATACGCAGTATTTT.

The rearrangement links TRBV29-1 to TRBJ1-1; no definite D call. V was cut by 6 bases and J by 2 bases, with 13 bases left in between. The CDR3 runs to 13 residues. CDR1 and CDR2 (germline): SQVTM, ANQGSEA. CDR3 residues: CSVKTTLNTEAFF. The DNA for the CDR3 is TGCAGCGTAAAAACGACACTTAACACTGAAGCTTTCTTT.

This rearrangement joins TRBV7-9 to TRBJ2-7, with 7 nucleotides matching TRBD1. Trimming took 4 bases from V and 4 from J; bases not matched to a gene: 7. Germline V CDR1 and CDR2: SEHNR, FQNEAQ (reference sequence). There are 14 residues in the CDR3. In DNA, the CDR3 is TGTGCCAGCAGCTCGGACAGGAGATCTTACGAGCAGTACTTC. Amino acids: CASSSDRRSYEQYF.

This clone appeared a single time. The genes are TRBV29-1 and TRBJ2-7; 7 bases fit TRBD1. Germline values: CDR1 SQVTM, CDR2 ANQGSEA. This CDR3 has 16 residues. The V gene end was trimmed by 4 bases and the J gene end by 5 bases; junction bases not matched to a gene: 17. CDR3 in amino acids: CSVGAYPGQLSHEQYF. The CDR3 DNA is TGCAGCGTTGGGGCTTACCCGGGACAGCTATCCCACGAGCAGTACTTC.

This clone appeared a single time. The gene calls are TRBV6-1 and TRBJ1-2; D unclear. With 1 base removed from V and 4 bases from J, the gap between germline ends came to 13 bases. Germline lookup yields CDR1 MNHNS and CDR2 SASEGT. This CDR3 has 15 amino acids. In nucleotides, the CDR3 is TGTGCCAGCAGTGAAGTTGTGGGCACTTTCTATGGCTACACCTTC. Translated: CASSEVVGTFYGYTF.

The chain combines TRBV7-9 with TRBJ2-1; TRBD1 or TRBD2 may be the D gene (5 bases each). The CDR3 covers 15 residues. CDR1 SEHNR and CDR2 FQNEAQ come from the germline V gene (reference sequence). V was pared by 5 bases and J by 6 bases, with 17 bases between. CDR3 residues: CASSPGPLVVNEQFF. CDR3 in DNA: TGTGCCAGCAGCCCGGGGCCCCTAGTAGTCAATGAGCAGTTCTTC.

This clone showed up just once. The chain recombines TRBV21-1 with TRBJ2-1; TRBD2 is taken as the D call from the table, unchecked against the DNA. TRBV21-1 corresponds to a pseudogene. The CDR3 has 15 amino acids. CDR3 nucleotides: TGTGCCAGCAGCCCCCGCGGTCATAGTACCGGTGAGCAGTTCTTC. As protein: CASSPRGHSTGEQFF.

This chain links TRBV27 with TRBJ1-5; no firm D call. The V gene lost 6 bases and the J gene lost 5 bases, with 14 bases spanning the gap. This CDR3 region has 14 residues. Germline V lookup: CDR1 MNHEY, CDR2 SMNVEV (reference sequence). CDR3 in amino acids: CASRTGPEHQPQHF. CDR3 DNA: TGTGCCAGCAGAACCGGACCAGAACATCAGCCCCAGCATTTT.

V usage is TRBV15 and J usage is TRBJ2-7; 7 bases are a match to TRBD1. Germline loops: CDR1 LNHNV, CDR2 YYDKDF (reference sequence). This CDR3 contains 15 residues. V lost 0 bases and J lost 3; bases outside the gene matches: 5. The CDR3 is CATSRDLTGDYEQYF. The CDR3 bases are TGTGCCACCAGCAGAGATCTTACAGGGGACTACGAGCAGTACTTC. Using reference TRBV15 and TRBJ2-7 for the parts outside the CDR3, the full variable domain is DAMVIQNPRYQVTQFGKPVTLSCSQTLNHNVMYWYQQKSSQAPKLLFHYYDKDFNNEADTPDNFQSRRPNTSFCFLDIRSPGLGDTAMYLCATSRDLTGDYEQYFGPGTRLTVT.

Only a few counts were recorded for this clone. The gene calls are TRBV25-1 and TRBJ1-5; possibly TRBD1 for D (6 bases). In germline, CDR1 is MGHDK, CDR2 SYGVNS. Trimming removed 7 bases from V and 7 bases from J, with 17 bases in between. CDR3 size: 14 residues. For the CDR3, the DNA is TGTGCCAGCACCCTGGGACAAATAGGGCAGCCCCAGCATTTT. This translates into CASTLGQIGQPQHF.

The V gene is TRBV19, the J gene TRBJ1-5; D is unresolved. Trimming stripped 3 bases from V and 3 bases from J, with 15 bases between. CDR3 length: 16 residues. CDR1 LNHDA and CDR2 SQIVND come from the germline V gene (reference sequence). CDR3 coding DNA: TGTGCCAGTAGTATCGCTGCAAGGGAAAACAATCAGCCCCAGCATTTT. It translates to CASSIAARENNQPQHF.

This chain joins TRBV11-2 and TRBJ2-1; 9 nucleotides line up with TRBD2. Germline trimming cut 1 base from V and 15 bases from J; bases unmatched to any gene: 7. The CDR3 extends over 13 amino acids. The germline CDR1 and CDR2 sequences are SGHAT and FQNNGV. The CDR3 bases are TGTGCCAGCAGCTTAGGGCTAGCGGGGCACTCGTTCTTC. Its protein is CASSLGLAGHSFF.

The chain couples TRBV27 to TRBJ2-1, with TRBD2 identical over 9 bases. The trim removed 5 bases at V and 12 bases at J, leaving 14 bases unmatched. Looked up from germline, CDR1 is MNHEY and CDR2 is SMNVEV (reference sequence). This CDR3 spans 15 amino acids. As DNA, the CDR3 is TGTGCCAGCAGTACCAAGCGGGAGGTGGGGGGCGGGCAGTTCTTC. Amino acids: CASSTKREVGGGQFF.

In its sample, this clone was seen a few times. Other DNA sequences in the sample encode the same CDR3. This chain joins TRBV18 and TRBJ2-1; 11 nucleotides match TRBD1. The CDR3 covers 14 residues. V lost 3 bases and J lost 6; bases outside the gene matches: 1. Germline V gene lookup returns CDR1 KGHSH and CDR2 LQKENI. The CDR3 reads CASSPGTGGNEQFF. The CDR3 nucleotides read TGTGCCAGCTCACCGGGGACAGGGGGCAATGAGCAGTTCTTC.